These T cell receptor beta chains were read from a single sample in a study of T cell repertoires in ileal Crohn's disease. The protocol was immunoSEQ multiplex PCR, while the TCRdb copy is restricted to in-frame clones and leaves out a portion. The repertoire has approximately 8,800 clones, approximately 96% of them found once; the top ten carry 0.2% to 0.25%. The specimen was ileal tissue. The receptors here all came from an adult with Crohn's disease. Each CDR3 is given with its conserved first and last residue. D genes are given only for firm matches. Rows give clone size only sometimes, using once, few, many, or a class for an expanded clone.

clone size	D gene	V gene	J gene	CDR3 length	CDR3 protein	CDR3 DNA
NA	NA	TRBV7-2	TRBJ2-5	12	CASNGYSETQYF	TGTGCCAGCAACGGTTATTCGGAGACCCAGTACTTC
once	NA	TRBV7-9	TRBJ1-1	12	CASSWGDTEAFF	TGTGCCAGCAGCTGGGGGGACACTGAAGCTTTCTTT
NA	TRBD1	TRBV23-1	TRBJ2-7	16	CASSQPGQGSTYEQYF	TGCGCCAGCAGTCAACCGGGACAGGGGTCGACCTACGAGCAGTACTTC
NA	NA	TRBV11-2	TRBJ1-3	15	CASSPHWGGGNTIYF	TGTGCCAGCAGCCCACACTGGGGGGGCGGAAACACCATATATTTT
NA	TRBD1	TRBV10-3	TRBJ2-7	15	CASSRGQGATYEQYF	TGTGCCTCCTCGAGGGGGCAGGGAGCAACCTACGAGCAGTACTTC
NA	NA	TRBV6-5	TRBJ2-1	13	CASRAEGYNEQFF	TGTGCCAGCCGAGCGGAAGGTTACAATGAGCAGTTCTTC
NA	NA	TRBV28	TRBJ1-5	15	CASTESGRANQPQHF	TGTGCCAGCACTGAGTCAGGGAGGGCCAATCAGCCCCAGCATTTT
NA	TRBD1	TRBV5-4	TRBJ2-5	15	CASSLDGTGLGEQYF	TGTGCCAGCAGCTTGGACGGGACAGGGTTGGGGGAGCAGTACTTC
NA	TRBD1	TRBV5-1	TRBJ2-5	19	CASSLGPGQGAGRQETQYF	TGCGCCAGCAGCTTGGGACCCGGACAGGGGGCTGGGAGACAAGAGACCCAGTACTTC
NA	TRBD2	TRBV4-3	TRBJ2-2	18	CASSQVVPSGGNTGELFF	TGCGCCAGCAGCCAAGTCGTCCCTAGCGGGGGTAACACCGGGGAGCTGTTTTTT
NA	TRBD2	TRBV9	TRBJ2-5	15	CASSVGTSRTETQYF	TGTGCCAGCAGCGTCGGGACTAGCCGGACAGAGACCCAGTACTTC
NA	NA	TRBV9	TRBJ2-5	17	CASSVGPLDKYQETQYF	TGTGCCAGCAGCGTGGGCCCCCTCGACAAGTACCAAGAGACCCAGTACTTC
NA	NA	TRBV27	TRBJ2-2	15	CASSPRGISTGELFF	TGTGCCAGCAGTCCACGAGGGATTTCGACCGGGGAGCTGTTTTTT
NA	NA	TRBV18	TRBJ1-3	14	CASSPLANGNTIYF	TGTGCCAGCTCACCCTTAGCAAATGGAAACACCATATATTTT
NA	NA	TRBV7-9	TRBJ1-1	14	CASSKGGMNTEAFF	TGTGCCAGCAGTAAAGGGGGTATGAACACTGAAGCTTTCTTT
NA	NA	TRBV15	TRBJ2-5	15	CATSRGGTVQETQYF	TGTGCCACCAGCAGAGGGGGGACTGTCCAAGAGACCCAGTACTTC
NA	NA	TRBV10-2	TRBJ2-1	14	CASRVLGGPGEQFF	TGCGCCAGCAGGGTGTTGGGGGGGCCGGGTGAGCAGTTCTTC
NA	NA	TRBV7-8	TRBJ2-7	14	CASSLGGGKNEQYF	TGTGCCAGCAGCTTAGGAGGCGGGAAGAACGAGCAGTACTTC
once	TRBD1	TRBV11-2	TRBJ1-1	18	CASSLDRGTGRLNTEAFF	TGTGCCAGCAGCTTAGATCGAGGGACAGGGCGGTTGAACACTGAAGCTTTCTTT
once	NA	TRBV7-3	TRBJ2-3	15	CASSSSGTSTDTQYF	TGTGCCAGCAGTTCATCAGGCACTAGCACAGATACGCAGTATTTT
NA	NA	TRBV6-5	TRBJ1-1	15	CASRRPSRVNTEAFF	TGTGCCAGCCGTCGGCCCTCTCGGGTGAACACTGAAGCTTTCTTT
NA	NA	TRBV27	TRBJ1-3	18	CASSQQRPSRVSGNTIYF	TGTGCCAGCAGTCAGCAGCGACCTTCCAGGGTATCCGGAAACACCATATATTTT
NA	TRBD2	TRBV18	TRBJ2-3	15	CASSLSGVSTDTQYF	TGTGCCAGCTCACTGAGCGGGGTTAGCACAGATACGCAGTATTTT
NA	NA	TRBV11-2	TRBJ2-6	18	CASSLGQGIRSGANVLTF	TGTGCCAGCAGCTTAGGGCAGGGGATTCGCTCTGGGGCCAACGTCCTGACTTTC
NA	NA	TRBV6-1	TRBJ2-7	11	CASSSPYEQYF	TGTGCCAGCTCGAGTCCTTACGAGCAGTACTTC
NA	TRBD1	TRBV5-4	TRBJ2-7	13	CASGGQGSYEQYF	TGTGCCAGCGGGGGACAGGGGTCCTACGAGCAGTACTTC
NA	TRBD2	TRBV6-6	TRBJ2-3	15	CASSFALAGGNTQYF	TGTGCCAGCAGTTTCGCACTAGCGGGGGGGAATACGCAGTATTTT
NA	TRBD2	TRBV7-7	TRBJ2-7	13	CASRTEGGYEQYF	TGTGCCAGCAGGACAGAGGGAGGGTACGAGCAGTACTTC
NA	NA	TRBV6-5	TRBJ1-1	15	CASKEDSLMNTEAFF	TGTGCCAGCAAAGAGGACAGCCTCATGAACACTGAAGCTTTCTTT
NA	NA	TRBV5-1	TRBJ2-1	16	CASSLGAGEPYNEQFF	TGCGCCAGCAGCTTGGGAGCCGGGGAGCCTTACAATGAGCAGTTCTTC
NA	NA	TRBV7-8	TRBJ2-7	15	CASSLGPLGASEQYF	TGTGCCAGCAGCTTAGGCCCCCTGGGGGCGAGCGAGCAGTACTTC
NA	NA	TRBV5-5	TRBJ1-1	15	CASSFDGRVNTEAFF	TGTGCCAGCAGCTTCGATGGCAGGGTGAACACTGAAGCTTTCTTT
NA	TRBD2	TRBV28	TRBJ2-3	16	CASRSTSGGFTDTQYF	TGTGCCAGCAGATCTACTAGCGGGGGGTTCACAGATACGCAGTATTTT
NA	TRBD2	TRBV7-2	TRBJ2-3	17	CASSLDGGGGASDTQYF	TGTGCCAGCAGCTTAGATGGTGGCGGGGGGGCTTCAGATACGCAGTATTTT
NA	NA	TRBV9	TRBJ1-1	13	CASSGALVTEAFF	TGTGCCAGCAGCGGTGCGCTGGTCACTGAAGCTTTCTTT
NA	NA	TRBV30	TRBJ1-2	13	CAWSVGGTYGYTF	TGTGCCTGGAGTGTAGGAGGGACCTATGGCTACACCTTC
NA	NA	TRBV9	TRBJ1-5	13	CASSRDTDQPQHF	TGTGCCAGCAGCAGAGACACGGATCAGCCCCAGCATTTT
NA	NA	TRBV5-6	TRBJ2-3	15	CASSFLGGTTDTQYF	TGTGCCAGCAGCTTCCTCGGCGGAACCACAGATACGCAGTATTTT
NA	NA	TRBV4-2	TRBJ2-6	16	CASSQKKPSGANVLTF	TGTGCCAGCAGCCAAAAAAAGCCCTCTGGGGCCAACGTCCTGACTTTC
NA	NA	TRBV5-1	TRBJ2-2	14	CASSLLEFGGELFF	TGCGCCAGCAGCTTGTTGGAGTTTGGCGGGGAGCTGTTTTTT
NA	NA	TRBV18	TRBJ1-5	15	CASSPPGGDNQPQHF	TGTGCCAGCTCACCACCGGGGGGTGACAATCAGCCCCAGCATTTT
NA	NA	TRBV28	TRBJ1-5	16	CASSFQGRGNNQPQHF	TGTGCCAGCAGTTTCCAGGGGAGAGGGAACAATCAGCCCCAGCATTTT
NA	TRBD2	TRBV30	TRBJ2-1	15	CAWSVRAGVGNEQFF	TGTGCCTGGAGTGTTAGGGCGGGGGTCGGCAATGAGCAGTTCTTC
once	NA	TRBV6-5	TRBJ1-2	13	CASSYQQGGGYTF	TGTGCCAGCAGTTATCAGCAGGGCGGAGGCTACACCTTC
NA	TRBD2	TRBV10-2	TRBJ2-4	19	CASSESVAGGQQAKNIQYF	TGCGCCAGCAGTGAGTCGGTAGCGGGGGGGCAACAAGCCAAAAACATTCAGTACTTC
NA	TRBD1	TRBV27	TRBJ2-2	13	CASTTGTGRELFF	TGTGCCAGCACCACCGGGACAGGGCGGGAGCTGTTTTTT
few	TRBD2	TRBV10-1	TRBJ2-1	14	CASSDLAGGSEQFF	TGCGCCAGCAGTGACCTAGCGGGGGGCAGCGAGCAGTTCTTC
NA	NA	TRBV2	TRBJ1-5	13	CASSAEFNQPQHF	TGTGCCAGCAGTGCTGAGTTCAATCAGCCCCAGCATTTT
NA	NA	TRBV28	TRBJ1-6	15	CASSTGQGADSPLHF	TGTGCCAGCAGTACGGGACAAGGGGCGGATTCACCCCTCCACTTT
NA	NA	TRBV28	TRBJ2-1	12	CASSALGSEQFF	TGTGCCAGCAGTGCGTTAGGGAGTGAGCAGTTCTTC
NA	NA	TRBV6-5	TRBJ2-7	13	CASKDRATYEQYF	TGTGCCAGCAAGGACAGAGCAACCTACGAGCAGTACTTC
NA	TRBD1	TRBV27	TRBJ1-6	15	CASSTTQGFRSPLHF	TGTGCCAGCAGTACAACACAGGGGTTTAGGTCACCCCTCCACTTT
NA	TRBD1	TRBV9	TRBJ1-6	14	CASNRGVENSPLHF	TGTGCCAGCAACAGGGGAGTCGAAAATTCACCCCTCCACTTT
NA	NA	TRBV10-3	TRBJ1-5	15	CAISDGQRGNQPQHF	TGTGCCATCAGTGACGGACAGAGAGGCAATCAGCCCCAGCATTTT
NA	NA	TRBV6-5	TRBJ2-3	14	CASSYYGGADTQYF	TGTGCCAGCAGTTACTACGGAGGGGCAGATACGCAGTATTTT
NA	TRBD2	TRBV28	TRBJ2-1	13	CATTSGGRDEQFF	TGTGCCACTACTAGCGGGGGAAGGGATGAGCAGTTCTTC
NA	TRBD2	TRBV6-1	TRBJ2-5	15	CASSGQLAGVETQYF	TGTGCCAGCAGTGGACAGCTCGCGGGGGTAGAGACCCAGTACTTC
once	TRBD2	TRBV6-1	TRBJ2-7	17	CASSALHGSSGGLVQYF	TGTGCCAGCAGTGCCCTGCATGGGAGTAGCGGGGGGCTTGTGCAGTACTTC